This passage covers 29 T cell receptor beta chains from one sample sequenced in a study of cytomegalovirus exposure and HLA in healthy donors. PCR involved 60 Vbeta and 13 Jbeta primers. Profiled with immunoSEQ multiplex PCR; TCRdb holds only in-frame clones, not every one. The top ten clones hold about 5.5% of a sample with 130,000 or so clones, around 8.5% of them seen once. Specimen: PBMCs. The source is a man aged 40-50 years in good health and CMV-seronegative.

This clone was picked up a small number of times. This chain links TRBV14 with TRBJ2-7; D perhaps matches TRBD2 (6 bases). The CDR3 has 14 residues. Trimming removed 7 bases from V and 2 bases from J, with 15 bases in between. Germline values: CDR1 SGHDN, CDR2 FVKESK. The CDR3 here is CASNKEGSAYEQYF. CDR3 in DNA: TGTGCCAGCAACAAGGAGGGCAGCGCCTACGAGCAGTACTTC.

The V and J genes are TRBV6-5 and TRBJ1-2, with D hard to call. V was pared by 0 bases and J by 7 bases, with 9 bases between. Germline V gives CDR1 MNHEY, CDR2 SVGAGI. This CDR3 contains 13 residues. CDR3 coding DNA: TGTGCCAGCAGTTACTCCAGGATCTCTGGCTACACCTTC. Protein: CASSYSRISGYTF.

This CDR3 reads CASSPTENNEKLFF. CDR3 in DNA: TGTGCCAGCAGCCCGACAGAGAATAATGAAAAACTGTTTTTT. The rearrangement links TRBV7-8 to TRBJ1-4; TRBD1 might be the D (5 bases). Germline V gives CDR1 SGHVS, CDR2 FQNEAQ. This CDR3 is 14 amino acids long. V was trimmed by 5 bases and J by 4 bases, leaving 11 bases between them.

This clone has only a few counts. The chain has TRBV7-2 and TRBJ1-2; D is unclear. Trimming pared 1 base from V and 2 bases from J, leaving 11 bases between. This CDR3 is 15 amino acids long. Germline V gene lookup returns CDR1 SGHTA and CDR2 FQGNSA. In DNA, the CDR3 is TGTGCCAGCAGCTTAGGCAGAACCTCAAACTATGGCTACACCTTC. Its protein is CASSLGRTSNYGYTF.

This clone was found a few times. The gene calls are TRBV19 and TRBJ2-3; 11 bases line up with TRBD2. Per germline, CDR1 LNHDA and CDR2 SQIVND (reference sequence). V was clipped by 5 bases and J by 1 base; unmatched bases: 8. CDR3 size: 17 residues. The CDR3 region is CASSLVRLAGRTDTQYF. The CDR3 DNA is TGTGCCAGTAGTCTAGTCCGACTAGCGGGGCGCACAGATACGCAGTATTTT.

This sequence joins TRBV11-3 and TRBJ2-5; TRBD1 aligns across 8 bases. The J call may not be correct, given that the DNA end is closer to TRBJ2-7. Germline V CDR1 and CDR2: SGHNT, YENEEA. The CDR3 loop spans 16 amino acids. The chain's CDR3 is CASSLTLQGASYEQYF. Written as DNA, the CDR3 is TGTGCCAGCAGCTTAACCTTGCAGGGGGCGTCCTACGAGCAGTACTTC.

In this sample, this clone turned up a few times. The J gene is TRBJ2-7, the V gene TRBV19; possible D gene TRBD2, 6 bases. The length of the CDR3 is 14 residues. V shed 4 bases and J shed 7 bases, with 17 bases lying between them. Germline CDR1 LNHDA, CDR2 SQIVND (reference sequence). CDR3 DNA sequence: TGTGCCAGTAGTACGGACTACGACTCCAGGGAGCAGTACTTC. It is translated as CASSTDYDSREQYF.

This clone was picked up a small number of times. This chain uses TRBV27 with TRBJ1-2; D is unresolved. The germline V and J ends were trimmed by 6 bases and 6 bases, with 11 bases remaining between them. Germline V gene lookup returns CDR1 MNHEY and CDR2 SMNVEV (reference sequence). The CDR3 totals 12 residues. The CDR3 protein is CASRHRTDGYTF. The CDR3 DNA follows: TGTGCCAGCAGACACCGAACCGATGGCTACACCTTC.

V and J are TRBV7-9 and TRBJ1-2; weak D call: TRBD1 (5 bases). The CDR3 sequence is 14 residues long. Germline V gives CDR1 SEHNR, CDR2 FQNEAQ (reference sequence). V lost 5 bases and J lost 2, with 12 bases in between. As DNA, the CDR3 is TGTGCCAGCAGCCCACGGGGGGTGAACTATGGCTACACCTTC. It encodes CASSPRGVNYGYTF.

The sample holds a few counts of this clone. This sequence joins TRBV7-9 and TRBJ1-2, with 8 bases fitting TRBD1. The CDR3 spans 15 residues. CDR1 is SEHNR and CDR2 is FQNEAQ in the germline V gene (reference sequence). Trimming took 5 bases from V and 4 from J; bases not matched to a gene: 9. The CDR3 coding sequence is TGTGCCAGCAGCACCGGGACAGGCGGTGGCTATGGCTACACCTTC. Translated: CASSTGTGGGYGYTF.

This clone turned up a few times. The chain recombines TRBV7-3 with TRBJ2-3, with 7 bases aligning to TRBD2. The J segment lost 4 bases and the V segment lost 3 bases, leaving 4 bases of the junction unmatched. CDR1 and CDR2 from the germline V gene are SGHTA and FQGTGA. CDR3 size: 14 residues. DNA of the CDR3: TGTGCCAGCAGCTTCGGACTAGATCCAGATACGCAGTATTTT. Its protein product is CASSFGLDPDTQYF.

This chain links TRBV19 with TRBJ1-1, with D perhaps matching TRBD1 (5 bases). The CDR3 length is 12 residues. V dropped 1 base and J dropped 8 bases, with 8 bases sitting between them. CDR1 LNHDA and CDR2 SQIVND come from the germline V gene (reference sequence). CDR3 DNA: TGTGCCAGTAGTATAGGCGGGGCCGAAGCTTTCTTT. This gives the protein CASSIGGAEAFF.

This clone was seen more than once but under ten times. V and J are TRBV5-6 and TRBJ2-5; 8 bases map to TRBD2. V was pared by 3 bases and J by 4 bases, with 8 bases of the junction left unmatched. Germline V gene sequence: CDR1 SGHDT, CDR2 YYEEEE. The length of the CDR3 is 15 residues. CDR3 amino acids: CASSSTRGAGETQYF. The DNA of the CDR3 is TGTGCCAGCAGCTCGACGCGGGGGGCGGGAGAGACCCAGTACTTC.

With regard to this clone: The identical CDR3 is also encoded by other nucleotide sequences in the sample. The V gene is TRBV6-5, the J gene TRBJ1-4, with 7 positions matching TRBD1. The V and J ends lost 2 bases and 8 bases, in that order; junction bases with no gene match: 2. CDR3 length: 13 residues. Germline V gene lookup returns CDR1 MNHEY and CDR2 SVGAGI. The CDR3 loop reads CASSYGGGEKLFF. The CDR3 coding sequence is TGTGCCAGCAGTTACGGAGGGGGCGAAAAACTGTTTTTT.

The V call is TRBV30, the J call TRBJ1-2; 7 nucleotides agree with TRBD1. Germline V gives CDR1 GTSNPN, CDR2 SVGIG (reference sequence). The CDR3 spans 10 residues. The junction had 1 base not matched to a gene; V was cut back by 8 bases and J by 4 bases. The CDR3 region has the DNA TGTGCCGGGGACAGCTATGGCTACACCTTC. It translates to CAGDSYGYTF. The whole variable domain, filled in from reference TRBV30 and TRBJ1-2, reads SQTIHQWPATLVQPVGSPLSLECTVEGTSNPNLYWYRQAAGRGLQLLFYSVGIGQISSEVPQNLSASRPQDRQFILSSKKLLLSDSGFYLCAGDSYGYTFGSGTRLTVV.

This clone was observed a few times. The chain is built from TRBV27 and TRBJ1-3; weak D call: TRBD1 (6 bases). Between the trimmed V and J ends, which lost 6 bases and 2 bases, there was a span of 17 bases. Germline V lookup: CDR1 MNHEY, CDR2 SMNVEV (reference sequence). This CDR3 is 16 amino acids long. The CDR3 sequence is CASSRTGTPPGNTIYF. DNA for the CDR3: TGTGCCAGCAGCCGCACAGGGACCCCCCCTGGAAACACCATATATTTT.

J is TRBJ2-2 and V is TRBV4-2, with TRBD1 matching 8 bases. Germline V CDR1 and CDR2: LGHNA, YNFKEQ. V lost 5 bases and J lost 9; bases outside the gene matches: 11. There are 15 residues in the CDR3. The CDR3 bases are TGTGCCAGCAGCGATATTGGACAGGGATATCGGGAGCTGTTTTTT. Translated, it gives CASSDIGQGYRELFF.

The sample holds a few counts of this clone. The chain recombines TRBV4-1 with TRBJ2-3; 12 bases line up with TRBD2. With 4 bases clipped from V and 3 bases from J, the junction kept 11 bases outside the gene matches. Looked up from germline, CDR1 is MGHRA and CDR2 is YSYEKL. This CDR3 has 18 residues. This chain's CDR3 is CASSRGLAGPSGTDTQYF. The CDR3 coding sequence is TGCGCCAGCAGCCGAGGACTAGCGGGGCCGTCTGGGACAGATACGCAGTATTTT.

This clone appeared a few times. The chain carries TRBV10-3 and TRBJ2-7, with TRBD1 matching 10 bases. V was clipped by 4 bases and J by 2 bases; unmatched bases: 8. In germline, CDR1 is ENHRY, CDR2 SYGVKD. This CDR3 contains 16 residues. The CDR3 is CAISGATGGMAYEQYF. CDR3 nucleotide sequence: TGTGCCATCAGTGGGGCGACAGGGGGCATGGCCTACGAGCAGTACTTC.

V gene TRBV5-4 combines with J gene TRBJ1-4; D may be TRBD1 (5 bases). This CDR3 spans 15 amino acids. Between the trimmed V and J ends, which lost 0 bases and 7 bases, there was a span of 13 bases. Per germline, CDR1 SGHNT and CDR2 YYREEE (reference sequence). For the CDR3, the DNA is TGTGCCAGCAGCTTGGCAGGGACTGGGGGTGAAAAACTGTTTTTT. This sequence encodes CASSLAGTGGEKLFF.

A few counts support this clone. The genes are TRBV25-1 and TRBJ2-1; 9 positions match TRBD1. The J segment lost 4 bases and the V segment lost 4 bases, leaving 8 bases of the junction unmatched. The CDR3 runs 16 residues. Germline V gene sequence: CDR1 MGHDK, CDR2 SYGVNS. The CDR3 region is CASSGGQGSWYNEQFF. The CDR3 DNA reads as TGTGCCAGCAGTGGGGGACAGGGTAGCTGGTACAATGAGCAGTTCTTC.

This clone appeared a few times. The rearrangement links TRBV15 to TRBJ2-2; D perhaps matches TRBD2 (7 bases). Trimming took off 3 bases at V and 4 bases at J, with 15 bases between the two ends. This CDR3 is built from 16 residues. In germline, CDR1 is LNHNV, CDR2 YYDKDF (reference sequence). For the CDR3, the DNA is TGTGCCACCAGCAGCGCCCGGGGGGCGGGCACCGGGGAGCTGTTTTTT. Amino acids: CATSSARGAGTGELFF.

The gene calls are TRBV7-8 and TRBJ2-7; 8 bases map to TRBD2. The CDR3 totals 15 residues. Germline V CDR1 and CDR2: SGHVS, FQNEAQ. V was pared by 6 bases and J by 3 bases, with 10 bases of the junction left unmatched. CDR3 DNA sequence: TGTGCCAGCAGTCTTAGCGGGGTAGGGCTCTACGAGCAGTACTTC. Protein product: CASSLSGVGLYEQYF.

The table lists this clone with a few counts. The chain employs TRBV6-1 and TRBJ2-7, with D possibly being TRBD1 (6 bases). Germline V CDR1 and CDR2: MNHNS, SASEGT. Trimming left V 5 bases short and J 2 bases short, with 7 bases between. The CDR3 extends over 12 amino acids. The DNA for the CDR3 is TGTGCCAGCAGTAGACAGGCCTACGAGCAGTACTTC. Translated, it gives CASSRQAYEQYF.

This clone was counted only a few times. The rearrangement joins TRBV6-1 to TRBJ1-6, with 8 bases fitting TRBD1. This CDR3 has 15 residues. J lost 9 bases, V lost 6 bases, and 10 bases had no gene match. The germline V gene encodes CDR1 MNHNS and CDR2 SASEGT. CDR3 sequence reads: CASSGIPRGLSPLHF. As DNA, the CDR3 is TGTGCCAGCAGCGGAATTCCCAGGGGGCTTTCACCCCTCCACTTT.

The chain couples TRBV5-1 to TRBJ2-1, with 12 bases aligning to TRBD2. Trimming cost V 0 bases and J 6 bases; bases outside gene matches: 13. CDR1 and CDR2 (germline): SGHRS, YFSETQ. The CDR3 runs to 19 residues. The CDR3 nucleotides read TGCGCCAGCAGCTTGGATCTATGGCTAGCGGGGGGGCGCAGCAATGAGCAGTTCTTC. It yields the protein CASSLDLWLAGGRSNEQFF.

For this clone: A junction boundary mismatches the germline segment, possibly from a read error. The same CDR3 is also encoded by other DNA sequences in this sample. The chain couples TRBV2 to TRBJ2-3, with 10 nucleotides matching TRBD1. The length of the CDR3 is 15 residues. From germline, CDR1 is SNHLY and CDR2 FYNNEI. CDR3 loop: CASSGTGTGVDTQYF. The CDR3 DNA reads TGCGCCAGCAGTGGAACCGGGACAGGGGTCGATACGCAGTATTTT.

This chain uses TRBV10-3 with TRBJ2-1, with TRBD2 identical over 15 bases. Germline lookup yields CDR1 ENHRY and CDR2 SYGVKD. This CDR3 spans 16 amino acids. J lost 4 bases, V lost 6 bases, and 4 bases had no gene match. The CDR3 here is CAIRPGLAGGYNEQFF. CDR3 DNA sequence: TGTGCCATCAGACCCGGACTAGCGGGGGGGTACAATGAGCAGTTCTTC.

This chain connects TRBV6-1 to TRBJ2-7; tentatively, D is TRBD1 (5 bases). Germline V gene sequence: CDR1 MNHNS, CDR2 SASEGT. Trimming removed 3 bases from V and 2 bases from J, with 14 bases in between. There are 15 residues in the CDR3. CDR3 region: CASSEGPRRTYEQYF. CDR3 DNA sequence: TGTGCCAGCAGTGAGGGGCCACGGCGGACCTACGAGCAGTACTTC.